The following is a T cell receptor beta chain sequence with its context. Its specificity is unknown. TCRdb reprocessed the 5' RACE reads and keeps a single row for each CDR3 protein, giving no DNA. The sample is made up of about 200,000 distinct CDR3 sequences, and the top ten hold roughly 8% of it. The entry originates in a study of monozygotic twins with inflammatory bowel disease. Notes on the study in general: IBD patients shared fewer clonotypes with other individuals than healthy twins, especially patients with disease activity signs.

This CDR3 contains 16 residues. CDR1 is SGHNT, CDR2 YENEEA, per germline. The specimen sequenced was blood. The TCR comes from a human donor with ulcerative colitis or Crohn's disease, or a healthy co-twin of an affected twin (not recorded which). The gene calls are TRBV11-3 and TRBJ2-1; TCRdb names TRBD2, which stays unverified in the absence of DNA. CDR3 in amino acids: CASSLRTSGRGDEQFF.